Listed below are T cell receptor beta chains from one sample, sequenced in a study of siplizumab effects on memory and regulatory T cells. The assay was immunoSEQ multiplex PCR, and TCRdb's table has in-frame clones only and misses some. The sample records approximately 94,000 clones, roughly 96% being singletons. What was sequenced was naive CD4+ T cells sorted from blood. The receptors come from a human donor in good health. Each CDR3 is given with its conserved first and last residue.

V: TRBV19
J: TRBJ2-6
CDR3: CASSISPGRMHSGANVLTF

V: TRBV19
J: TRBJ1-1
CDR3: CASSKGQGGNEAFF

V: TRBV29-1
J: TRBJ2-3
CDR3: CSTISGGATDTQYF

V: TRBV5-1
J: TRBJ2-7
CDR3: CASSLALGFTSYEQYF

V: TRBV5-1
J: TRBJ2-7
CDR3: CASSLEGTQYEQYF

V: TRBV9
J: TRBJ2-2
CDR3: CASSVSNTGELFF

V: TRBV10-3
J: TRBJ2-7
CDR3: CAISGSGTASYEQYF

V: TRBV6-5
J: TRBJ2-5
CDR3: CASSYSTGAKTQYF

V: TRBV10-3
J: TRBJ1-1
CDR3: CAISAGGENTEAFF

V: TRBV6-5
J: TRBJ2-3
CDR3: CASSYGASTDTQYF

V: TRBV6-1
J: TRBJ1-1
CDR3: CASSVNTEAFF

V: TRBV11-3
J: TRBJ2-1
CDR3: CASSLEAGAYNEQFF

V: TRBV9
J: TRBJ2-1
CDR3: CASSVEVAGAYNEQFF

V: TRBV21-1
J: TRBJ1-1
CDR3: CASSKEQVSAFAFF

V: TRBV27
J: TRBJ2-1
CDR3: CASSFNGEVAFNEQFF

V: TRBV5-4
J: TRBJ2-7
CDR3: CASSLVGTASYEQYF

V: TRBV6-6
J: TRBJ1-5
CDR3: CASSYEIVNQPQHF

V: TRBV18
J: TRBJ2-1
CDR3: CASSPGIQGGDEQFF

V: TRBV18
J: TRBJ1-2
CDR3: CASSPGQGGGYTF

V: TRBV28
J: TRBJ1-4
CDR3: CASSFPGDTNEKLFF

V: TRBV11-3
J: TRBJ2-6
CDR3: CASSPSGNSGANVPTF

V: TRBV5-4
J: TRBJ1-2
CDR3: CASSLGEGGYGYTF